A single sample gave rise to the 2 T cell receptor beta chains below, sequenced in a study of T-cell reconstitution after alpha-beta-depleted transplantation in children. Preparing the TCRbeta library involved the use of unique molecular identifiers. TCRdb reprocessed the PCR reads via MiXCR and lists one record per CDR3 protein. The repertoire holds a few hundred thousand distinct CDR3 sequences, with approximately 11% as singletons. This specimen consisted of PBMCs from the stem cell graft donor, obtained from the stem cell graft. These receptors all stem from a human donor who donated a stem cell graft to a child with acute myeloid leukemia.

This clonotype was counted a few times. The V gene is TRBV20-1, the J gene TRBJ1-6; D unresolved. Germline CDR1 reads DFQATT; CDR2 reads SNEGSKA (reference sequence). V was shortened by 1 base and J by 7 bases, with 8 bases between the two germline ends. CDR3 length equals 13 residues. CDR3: CSARGHGNSPLHF. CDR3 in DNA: TGCAGTGCTAGAGGCCATGGGAATTCACCCCTCCACTTT.

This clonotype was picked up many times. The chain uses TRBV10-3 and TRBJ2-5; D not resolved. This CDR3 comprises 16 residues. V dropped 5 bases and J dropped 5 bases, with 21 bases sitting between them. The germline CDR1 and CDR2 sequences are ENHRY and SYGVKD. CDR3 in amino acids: CAISIVRTSAGETQYF. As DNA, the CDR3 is TGTGCCATCAGTATCGTCCGGACCTCAGCCGGCGAGACCCAGTACTTC.